Below are 2 T cell receptor beta chains sequenced from a single sample in a study of long-term antiretroviral therapy in people with HIV. An immunoSEQ assay, version v3.0, was performed at survey level. Sequencing used immunoSEQ multiplex PCR; TCRdb keeps in-frame clones, though not all of them. Of 20,000 to 25,000 clones listed, 70% to 80% were seen once; the top ten hold 10% to 15%. The starting material was unsorted PBMCs, obtained approximately 1.8 years before starting antiretroviral therapy. The receptors come from a woman between 40 and 55 years old with HIV.

The chain has TRBV6-5 and TRBJ2-3; D possibly uses TRBD1 or TRBD2 (6 bases each). The CDR3 covers 12 residues. Germline values: CDR1 MNHEY, CDR2 SVGAGI. Trimming stripped 7 bases from V and 8 bases from J, with 13 bases between. CDR3 DNA: TGTGCCAGCACCCCAGGAGGGGGTACGCAGTATTTT. Translation: CASTPGGGTQYF.

The chain is built from TRBV4-3 and TRBJ1-1; no firm D call. The V end lost 0 bases, the J end lost 7 bases, and 9 bases lay between the germline ends. The CDR3 covers 13 residues. Germline V gives CDR1 LGHNA, CDR2 YSLEER. As DNA, the CDR3 is TGCGCCAGCAGCCAAGATCTCTACAGTGAAGCTTTCTTT. Translating gives CASSQDLYSEAFF.